Listed below are T cell receptor beta chains from one sample, sequenced in a study of cytomegalovirus exposure and HLA in healthy donors. TCRdb keeps only in-frame clones here, not all; method: immunoSEQ multiplex PCR. The data show just over 200,000 clones, and the top ten clones hold about 1.1%. The material sequenced was PBMCs. The receptors were sampled from a girl between 2 and 10 years old in good health and CMV-seropositive. CDR3s include the opening cysteine and the closing phenylalanine or tryptophan. D genes are given only for firm matches.

v_call	d_call	j_call	cdr3_length	cdr3_aa	cdr3_nt
TRBV2	NA	TRBJ2-5	10	CASTSGAQYF	TGTGCCAGCACCTCGGGGGCCCAGTACTTC
TRBV5-4	NA	TRBJ1-2	12	CASSLGGVGYTF	TGTGCCAGCAGCCTGGGAGGCGTAGGCTACACCTTC
TRBV28	NA	TRBJ1-1	16	CASSLFQGRGYTEAFF	TGTGCCAGCAGTTTATTTCAGGGGCGTGGGTACACTGAAGCTTTCTTT
TRBV6-1	NA	TRBJ2-4	13	CASSESQGYIQYF	TGTGCCAGCAGTGAAAGCCAGGGCTACATTCAGTACTTC
TRBV18	NA	TRBJ2-3	12	CASSPAPDTQYF	TGTGCCAGCTCACCGGCCCCAGATACGCAGTATTTT
TRBV28	NA	TRBJ2-7	17	CASSWALGQLPAYEQYF	TGTGCCAGCAGTTGGGCTTTAGGACAGCTTCCAGCCTACGAGCAGTACTTC
TRBV29-1	NA	TRBJ2-1	12	CSVEDLRNEQFF	TGCAGCGTTGAAGATCTTCGTAATGAGCAGTTCTTC
TRBV5-5	TRBD1	TRBJ1-1	16	CASNPQGALMNTEAFF	TGTGCCAGCAACCCTCAGGGGGCTCTGATGAACACTGAAGCTTTCTTT
TRBV27	NA	TRBJ1-1	14	CASSFKQGSTEAFF	TGTGCCAGCAGTTTCAAGCAGGGATCCACTGAAGCTTTCTTT
TRBV5-8	TRBD1	TRBJ2-1	15	CASSLAGTAYNEQFF	TGTGCCAGCAGCTTGGCCGGGACAGCTTACAATGAGCAGTTCTTC
TRBV5-1	TRBD2	TRBJ2-1	14	CASSPSGSPDEQFF	TGCGCCAGCAGCCCTAGCGGGAGTCCCGATGAGCAGTTCTTC
TRBV27	TRBD1	TRBJ2-7	15	CASSLSGQGYFEQYF	TGTGCCAGCAGTTTATCGGGACAGGGATATTTTGAGCAGTACTTC
TRBV5-1	TRBD1	TRBJ1-4	15	CASRGSGGVAEKLFF	TGCGCCAGCAGAGGTTCAGGGGGCGTCGCGGAAAAACTGTTTTTT
TRBV6-1	TRBD2	TRBJ2-2	18	CASSARLAGGKNTGELFF	TGTGCCAGCAGTGCGAGGCTAGCGGGAGGAAAGAACACCGGGGAGCTGTTTTTT